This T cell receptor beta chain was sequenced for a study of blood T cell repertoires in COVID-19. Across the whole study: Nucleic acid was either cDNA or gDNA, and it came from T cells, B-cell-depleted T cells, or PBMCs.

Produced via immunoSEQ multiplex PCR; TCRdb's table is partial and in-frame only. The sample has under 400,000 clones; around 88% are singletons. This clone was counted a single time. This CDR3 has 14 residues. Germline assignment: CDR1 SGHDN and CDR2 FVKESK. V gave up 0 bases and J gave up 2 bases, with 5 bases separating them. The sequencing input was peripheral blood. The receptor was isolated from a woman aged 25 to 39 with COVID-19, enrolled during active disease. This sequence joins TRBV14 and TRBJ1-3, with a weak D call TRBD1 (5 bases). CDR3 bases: TGTGCCAGCAGCCAAGACAGGGCTGGAAACACCATATATTTT. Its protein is CASSQDRAGNTIYF.